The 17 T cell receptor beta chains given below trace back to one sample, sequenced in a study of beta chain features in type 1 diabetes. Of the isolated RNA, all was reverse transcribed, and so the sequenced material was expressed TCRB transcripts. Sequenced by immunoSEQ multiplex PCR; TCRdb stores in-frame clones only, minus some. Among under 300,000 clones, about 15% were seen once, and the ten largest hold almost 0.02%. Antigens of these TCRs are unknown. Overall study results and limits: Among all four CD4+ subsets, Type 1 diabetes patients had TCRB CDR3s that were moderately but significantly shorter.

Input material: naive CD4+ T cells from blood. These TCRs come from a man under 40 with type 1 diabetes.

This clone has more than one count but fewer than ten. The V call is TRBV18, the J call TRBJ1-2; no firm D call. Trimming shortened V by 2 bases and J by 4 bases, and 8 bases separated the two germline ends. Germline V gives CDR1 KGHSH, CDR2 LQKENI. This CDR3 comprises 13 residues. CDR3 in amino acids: CASSPEASYGYTF. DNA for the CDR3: TGTGCCAGCTCACCAGAGGCATCCTATGGCTACACCTTC.

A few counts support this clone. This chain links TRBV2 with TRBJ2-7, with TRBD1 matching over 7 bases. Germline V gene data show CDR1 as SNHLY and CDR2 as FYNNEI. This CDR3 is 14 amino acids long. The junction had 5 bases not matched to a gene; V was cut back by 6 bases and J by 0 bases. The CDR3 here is CASRRGLDSYEQYF. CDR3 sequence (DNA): TGTGCCAGCAGGAGGGGGCTCGACTCCTACGAGCAGTACTTC.

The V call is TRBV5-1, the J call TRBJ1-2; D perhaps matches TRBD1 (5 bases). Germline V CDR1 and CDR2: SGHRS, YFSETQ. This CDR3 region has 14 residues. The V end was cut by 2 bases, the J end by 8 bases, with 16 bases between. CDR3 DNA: TGCGCCAGCAGCTTAGGGGAGGACCTCGGAGGCTACACCTTC. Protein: CASSLGEDLGGYTF. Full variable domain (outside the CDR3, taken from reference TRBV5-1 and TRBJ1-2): KAGVTQTPRYLIKTRGQQVTLSCSPISGHRSVSWYQQTPGQGLQFLFEYFSETQRNKGNFPGRFSGRQFSNSRSEMNVSTLELGDSALYLCASSLGEDLGGYTFGSGTRLTVV.

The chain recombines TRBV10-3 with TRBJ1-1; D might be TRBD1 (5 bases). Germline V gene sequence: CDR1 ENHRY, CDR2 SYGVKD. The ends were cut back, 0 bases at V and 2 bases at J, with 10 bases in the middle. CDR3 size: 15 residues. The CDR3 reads CAISESVGHNTEAFF. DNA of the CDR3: TGTGCCATCAGTGAGTCGGTCGGACACAACACTGAAGCTTTCTTT.

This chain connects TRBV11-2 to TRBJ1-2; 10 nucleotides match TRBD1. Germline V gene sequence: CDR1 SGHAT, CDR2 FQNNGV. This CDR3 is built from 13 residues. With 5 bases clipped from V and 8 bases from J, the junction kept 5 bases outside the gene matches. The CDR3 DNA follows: TGTGCCAGCAGCAGACAGGGGGCTGAGGGCTACACCTTC. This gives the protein CASSRQGAEGYTF.

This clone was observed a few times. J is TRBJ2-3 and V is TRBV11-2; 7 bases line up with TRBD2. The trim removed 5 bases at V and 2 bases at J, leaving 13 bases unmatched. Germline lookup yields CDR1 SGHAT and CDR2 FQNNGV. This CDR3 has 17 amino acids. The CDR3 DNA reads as TGTGCCAGCAGCCCTGGTTGGCGGGGGTCAACCACAGATACGCAGTATTTT. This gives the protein CASSPGWRGSTTDTQYF.

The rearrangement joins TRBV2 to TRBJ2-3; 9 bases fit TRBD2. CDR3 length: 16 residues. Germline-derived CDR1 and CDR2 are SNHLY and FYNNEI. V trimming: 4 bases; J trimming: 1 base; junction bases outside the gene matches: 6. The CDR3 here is CASSGRASGGTDTQYF. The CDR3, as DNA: TGTGCCAGCAGTGGGCGGGCTAGCGGGGGCACAGATACGCAGTATTTT.

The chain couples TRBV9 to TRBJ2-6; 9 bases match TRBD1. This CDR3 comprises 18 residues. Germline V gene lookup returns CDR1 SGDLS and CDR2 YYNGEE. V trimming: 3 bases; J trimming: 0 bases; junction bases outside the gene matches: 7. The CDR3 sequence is CASSAGRQGGSGANVLTF. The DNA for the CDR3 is TGTGCCAGCAGCGCTGGACGACAGGGGGGCTCTGGGGCCAACGTCCTGACTTTC.

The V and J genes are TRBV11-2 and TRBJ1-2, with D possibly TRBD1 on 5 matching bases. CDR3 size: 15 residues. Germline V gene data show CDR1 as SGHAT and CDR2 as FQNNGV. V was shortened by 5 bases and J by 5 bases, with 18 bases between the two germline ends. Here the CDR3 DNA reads TGTGCCAGCAGCCCCCAGGTGACAGCCGTATATGGCTACACCTTC. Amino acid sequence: CASSPQVTAVYGYTF.

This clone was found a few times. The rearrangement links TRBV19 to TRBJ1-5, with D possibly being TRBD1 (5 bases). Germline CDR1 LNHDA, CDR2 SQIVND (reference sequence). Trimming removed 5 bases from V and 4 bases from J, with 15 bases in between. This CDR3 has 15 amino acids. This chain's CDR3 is CASSQFWGGNQPQHF. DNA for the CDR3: TGTGCCAGTAGTCAGTTTTGGGGGGGGAATCAGCCCCAGCATTTT.

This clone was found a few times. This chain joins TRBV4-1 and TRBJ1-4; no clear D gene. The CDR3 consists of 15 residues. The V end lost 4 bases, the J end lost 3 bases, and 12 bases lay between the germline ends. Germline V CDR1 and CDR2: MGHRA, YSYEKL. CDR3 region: CASSPPSGANEKLFF. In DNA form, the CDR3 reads TGCGCCAGCAGCCCCCCCTCCGGGGCTAATGAAAAACTGTTTTTT.

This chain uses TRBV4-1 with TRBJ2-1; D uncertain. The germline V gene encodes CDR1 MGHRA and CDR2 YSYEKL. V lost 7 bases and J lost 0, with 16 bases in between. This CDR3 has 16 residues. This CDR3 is CASTTNSRGSYNEQFF. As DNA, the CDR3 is TGCGCCAGCACCACCAACTCCCGAGGCTCCTACAATGAGCAGTTCTTC.

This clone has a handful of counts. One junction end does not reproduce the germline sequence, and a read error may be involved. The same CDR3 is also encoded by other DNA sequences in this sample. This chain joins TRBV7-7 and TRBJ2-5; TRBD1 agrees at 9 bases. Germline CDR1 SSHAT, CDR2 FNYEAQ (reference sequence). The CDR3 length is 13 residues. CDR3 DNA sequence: TGTGCTAGCAGCCGGGACAGGGAAGAGACCCAGTACTTC. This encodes CASSRDREETQYF.

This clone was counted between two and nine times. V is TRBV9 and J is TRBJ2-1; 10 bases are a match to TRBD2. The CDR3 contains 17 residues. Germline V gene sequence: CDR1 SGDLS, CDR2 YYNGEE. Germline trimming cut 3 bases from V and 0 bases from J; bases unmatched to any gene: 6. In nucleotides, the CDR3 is TGTGCCAGCAGCGCCAGCGGGGGGGGAATCTCCTACAATGAGCAGTTCTTC. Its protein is CASSASGGGISYNEQFF.

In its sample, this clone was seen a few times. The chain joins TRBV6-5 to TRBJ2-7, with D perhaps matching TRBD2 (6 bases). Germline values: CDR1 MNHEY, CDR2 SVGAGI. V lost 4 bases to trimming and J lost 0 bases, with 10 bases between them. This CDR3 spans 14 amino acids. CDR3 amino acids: CASSSVGGSYEQYF. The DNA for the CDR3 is TGTGCCAGCAGTTCTGTGGGGGGCTCCTACGAGCAGTACTTC.

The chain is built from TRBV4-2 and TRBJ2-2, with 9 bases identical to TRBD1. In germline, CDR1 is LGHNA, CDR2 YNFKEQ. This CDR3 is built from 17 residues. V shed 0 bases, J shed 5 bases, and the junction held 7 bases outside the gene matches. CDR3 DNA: TGTGCCAGCAGCCAAGAGGAACAGGGGGCGGGGACCGGGGAGCTGTTTTTT. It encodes CASSQEEQGAGTGELFF.

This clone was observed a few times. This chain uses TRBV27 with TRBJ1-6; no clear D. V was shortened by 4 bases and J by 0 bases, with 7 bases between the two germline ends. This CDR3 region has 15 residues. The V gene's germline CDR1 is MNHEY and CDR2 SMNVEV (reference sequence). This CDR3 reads CASSYESSYNSPLHF. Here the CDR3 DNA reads TGTGCCAGCAGTTATGAGAGCTCCTATAATTCACCCCTCCACTTT.